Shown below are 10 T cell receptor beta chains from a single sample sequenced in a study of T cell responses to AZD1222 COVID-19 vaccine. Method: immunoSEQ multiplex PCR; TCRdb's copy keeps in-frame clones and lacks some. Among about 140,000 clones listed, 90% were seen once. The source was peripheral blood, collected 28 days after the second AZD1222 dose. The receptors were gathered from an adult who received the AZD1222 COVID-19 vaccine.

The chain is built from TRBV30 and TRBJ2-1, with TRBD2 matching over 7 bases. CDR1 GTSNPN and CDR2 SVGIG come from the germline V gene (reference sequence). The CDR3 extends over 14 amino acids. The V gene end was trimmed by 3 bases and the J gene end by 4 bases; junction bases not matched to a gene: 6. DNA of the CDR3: TGTGCCTGGAGAGTGGGGGGGAGATACAATGAGCAGTTCTTC. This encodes CAWRVGGRYNEQFF.

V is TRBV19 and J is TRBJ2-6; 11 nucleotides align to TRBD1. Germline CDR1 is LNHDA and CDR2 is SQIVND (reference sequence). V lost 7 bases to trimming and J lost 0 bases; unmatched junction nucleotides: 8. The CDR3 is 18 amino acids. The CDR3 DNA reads TGTGCCAGTATTAGGACAGGGGGCTACCCCTCTGGGGCCAACGTCCTGACTTTC. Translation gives CASIRTGGYPSGANVLTF.

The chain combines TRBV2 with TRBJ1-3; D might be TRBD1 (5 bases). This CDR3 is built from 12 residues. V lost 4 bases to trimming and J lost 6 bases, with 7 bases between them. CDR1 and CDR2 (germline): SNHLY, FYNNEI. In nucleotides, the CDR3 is TGTGCCAGCAGTGTCAGGGAAAACACCATATATTTT. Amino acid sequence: CASSVRENTIYF.

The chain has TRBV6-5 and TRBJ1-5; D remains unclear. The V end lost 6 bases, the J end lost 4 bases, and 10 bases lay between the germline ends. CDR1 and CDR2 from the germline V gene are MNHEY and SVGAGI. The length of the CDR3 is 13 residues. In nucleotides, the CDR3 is TGTGCCAGCAGGCCAGGTGCTAATCAGCCCCAGCATTTT. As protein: CASRPGANQPQHF.

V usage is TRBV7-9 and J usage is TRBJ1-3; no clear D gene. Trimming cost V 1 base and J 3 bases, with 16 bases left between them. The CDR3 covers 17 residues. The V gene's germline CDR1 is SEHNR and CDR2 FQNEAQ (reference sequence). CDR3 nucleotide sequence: TGTGCCAGCAGCTTAGAGGGAGCGGCTTTATATGGAAACACCATATATTTT. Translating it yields CASSLEGAALYGNTIYF.

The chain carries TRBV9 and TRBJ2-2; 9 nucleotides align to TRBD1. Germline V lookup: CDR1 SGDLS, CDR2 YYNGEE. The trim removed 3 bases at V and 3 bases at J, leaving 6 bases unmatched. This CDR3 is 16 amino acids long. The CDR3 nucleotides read TGTGCCAGCAGCGCTCGGACAGGGGATGACACCGGGGAGCTGTTTTTT. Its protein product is CASSARTGDDTGELFF.

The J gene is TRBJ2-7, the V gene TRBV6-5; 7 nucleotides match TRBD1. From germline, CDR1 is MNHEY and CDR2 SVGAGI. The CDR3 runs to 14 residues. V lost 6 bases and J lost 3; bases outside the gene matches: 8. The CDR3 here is CASSRRQGSYEQYF. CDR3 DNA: TGTGCCAGCAGCCGGCGACAGGGCAGCTACGAGCAGTACTTC.

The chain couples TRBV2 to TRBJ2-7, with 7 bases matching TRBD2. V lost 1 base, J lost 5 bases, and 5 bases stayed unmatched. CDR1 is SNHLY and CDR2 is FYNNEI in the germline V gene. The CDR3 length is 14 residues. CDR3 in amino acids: CASSEERGFHEQYF. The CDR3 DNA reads TGTGCCAGCAGTGAAGAGCGGGGTTTCCACGAGCAGTACTTC.

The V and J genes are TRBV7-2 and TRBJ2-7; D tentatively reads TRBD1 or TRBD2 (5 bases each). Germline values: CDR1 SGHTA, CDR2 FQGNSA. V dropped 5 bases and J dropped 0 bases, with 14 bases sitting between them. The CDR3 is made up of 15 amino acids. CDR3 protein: CASSLSRDGSYEQYF. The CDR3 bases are TGTGCCAGCAGCCTGAGCCGGGACGGCTCCTACGAGCAGTACTTC.

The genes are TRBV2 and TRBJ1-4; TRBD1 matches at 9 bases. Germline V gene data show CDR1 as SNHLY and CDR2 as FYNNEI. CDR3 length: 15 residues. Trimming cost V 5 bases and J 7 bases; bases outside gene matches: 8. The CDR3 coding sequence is TGTGCCAGCAGTAGGGACAGGGCCGGGGGTGAAAAACTGTTTTTT. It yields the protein CASSRDRAGGEKLFF. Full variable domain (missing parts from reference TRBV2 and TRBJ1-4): EPEVTQTPSHQVTQMGQEVILRCVPISNHLYFYWYRQILGQKVEFLVSFYNNEISEKSEIFDDQFSVERPDGSNFTLKIRSTKLEDSAMYFCASSRDRAGGEKLFFGSGTQLSVL.